The clone carrying this T cell receptor (beta chain) was found a few times. The target antigen is unknown. It was template switching that added a universal primer site, and there were unique molecular identifiers on the cDNA. TCRdb called the 5' RACE reads again in MiXCR, with one record for every CDR3 protein. The data contain hundreds of thousands of distinct CDR3 sequences, around 24% of them singletons. The sample originates from a study of identical twins. Study results and limitations: Potential partial confounding of zero-insertion analyses by invariant MAIT and iNKT cells was noted.

CDR1 ENHRY and CDR2 SYGVKD come from the germline V gene. This CDR3 comprises 12 residues. Trimming removed 6 bases from V and 8 bases from J, with 11 bases in between. The sample was also reused in another study, on T cells expressing NK-cell markers.

This receptor was obtained from a woman aged 18 to 35 in good health. Material: CD4+ T cells sorted from blood. The V and J genes are TRBV10-3 and TRBJ2-1; a weak D match, TRBD1 (5 bases). The DNA of the CDR3 is TGTGCCATCAGCCCCAGGGAACATGAGCAGTTCTTC. Translated, it gives CAISPREHEQFF.